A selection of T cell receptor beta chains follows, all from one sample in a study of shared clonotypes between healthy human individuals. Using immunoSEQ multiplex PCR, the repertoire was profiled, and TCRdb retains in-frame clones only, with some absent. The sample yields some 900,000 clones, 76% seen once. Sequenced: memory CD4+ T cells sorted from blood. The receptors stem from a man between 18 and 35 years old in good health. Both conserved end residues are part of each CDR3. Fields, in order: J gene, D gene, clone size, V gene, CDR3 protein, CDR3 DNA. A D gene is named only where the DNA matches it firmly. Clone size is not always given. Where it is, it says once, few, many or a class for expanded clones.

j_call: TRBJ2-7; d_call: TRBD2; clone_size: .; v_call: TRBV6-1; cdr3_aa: CASSGSSGGAYEQYF; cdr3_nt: TGTGCCAGCTCGGGCTCGAGCGGGGGGGCTTACGAGCAGTACTTC
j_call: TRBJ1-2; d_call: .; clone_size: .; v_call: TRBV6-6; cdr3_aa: CASSPEGSGGYTF; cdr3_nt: TGTGCCAGCAGCCCCGAGGGTTCCGGCGGCTACACCTTC
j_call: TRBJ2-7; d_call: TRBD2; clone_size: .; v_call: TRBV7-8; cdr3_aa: CASSPRIAGEHEQYF; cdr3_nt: TGTGCCAGCAGCCCCAGGATAGCGGGGGAACACGAGCAGTACTTC
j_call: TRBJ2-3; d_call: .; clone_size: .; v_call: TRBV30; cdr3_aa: CAWSVQIGTDTQYF; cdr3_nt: TGTGCCTGGAGTGTACAGATTGGGACAGATACGCAGTATTTT
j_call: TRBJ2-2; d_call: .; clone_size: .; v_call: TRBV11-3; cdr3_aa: CASSPGQDSSTGELFF; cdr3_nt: TGTGCCAGCAGCCCCGGTCAGGACTCCAGCACCGGGGAGCTGTTTTTT
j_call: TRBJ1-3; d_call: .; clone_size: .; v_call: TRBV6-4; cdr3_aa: CASSDPPSSGYPGNTIYF; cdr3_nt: TGTGCCAGCAGTGACCCCCCTAGTTCCGGATACCCTGGAAACACCATATATTTT
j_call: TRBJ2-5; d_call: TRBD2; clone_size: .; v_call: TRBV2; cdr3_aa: CASSEASGGAGTQYF; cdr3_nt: TGTGCCAGCAGTGAAGCGAGCGGGGGGGCCGGGACCCAGTACTTC
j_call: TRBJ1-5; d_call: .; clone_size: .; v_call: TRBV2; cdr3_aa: CASHSGLSNQPQHF; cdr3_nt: TGTGCCAGCCACTCAGGGCTTAGCAATCAGCCCCAGCATTTT
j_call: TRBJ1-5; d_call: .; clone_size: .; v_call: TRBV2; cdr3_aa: CASSKEGSNQPQHF; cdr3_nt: TGTGCCAGCAGTAAAGAGGGGAGCAATCAGCCCCAGCATTTT
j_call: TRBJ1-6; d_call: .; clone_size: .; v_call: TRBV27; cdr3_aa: CASSLLLDSPLHF; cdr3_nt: TGTGCCAGCAGTTTGTTGTTGGATTCACCCCTCCACTTT
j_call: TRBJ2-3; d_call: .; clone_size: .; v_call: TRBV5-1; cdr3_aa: CASSSGTTSTDTQYF; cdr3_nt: TGCGCCAGCAGCTCCGGGACCACCAGCACAGATACGCAGTATTTT
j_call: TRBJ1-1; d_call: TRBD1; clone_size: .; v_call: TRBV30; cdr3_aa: CAWSEYRGLDTEAFF; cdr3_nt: TGTGCCTGGAGCGAATACAGGGGGTTGGACACTGAAGCTTTCTTT
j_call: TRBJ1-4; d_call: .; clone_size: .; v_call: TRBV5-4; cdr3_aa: CASSLGAGTFEKLFF; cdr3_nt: TGTGCCAGCAGCTTGGGGGCAGGGACGTTCGAAAAACTGTTTTTT
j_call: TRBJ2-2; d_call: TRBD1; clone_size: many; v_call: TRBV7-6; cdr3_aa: CARLRDRESGELFF; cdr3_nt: TGTGCCAGGTTAAGGGACAGGGAATCCGGGGAGCTGTTTTTT
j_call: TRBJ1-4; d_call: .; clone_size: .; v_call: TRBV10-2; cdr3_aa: CASTRGTNEKLFF; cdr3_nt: TGCGCCAGCACCCGAGGAACTAATGAAAAACTGTTTTTT
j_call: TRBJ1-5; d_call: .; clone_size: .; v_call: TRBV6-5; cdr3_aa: CASSPNIFLPQHF; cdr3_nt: TGTGCCAGCAGTCCAAATATCTTCTTGCCCCAGCATTTT
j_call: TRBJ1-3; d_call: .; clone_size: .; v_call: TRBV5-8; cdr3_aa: CASSFRDSGNTIYF; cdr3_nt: TGTGCCAGCAGCTTCAGGGACTCTGGAAACACCATATATTTT
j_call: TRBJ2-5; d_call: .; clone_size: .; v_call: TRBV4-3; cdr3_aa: CASSQDSYGTQYF; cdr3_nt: TGCGCCAGCAGCCAAGATAGCTATGGGACCCAGTACTTC
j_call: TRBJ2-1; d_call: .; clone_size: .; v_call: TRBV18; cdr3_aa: CASSPPLVLTYNEQFF; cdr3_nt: TGTGCCAGCTCACCACCCCTAGTTCTGACCTACAATGAGCAGTTCTTC
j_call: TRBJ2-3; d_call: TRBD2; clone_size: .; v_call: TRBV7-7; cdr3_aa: CASSSGLASTDTQYF; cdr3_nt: TGTGCTAGCAGCTCTGGACTAGCCAGCACAGATACGCAGTATTTT
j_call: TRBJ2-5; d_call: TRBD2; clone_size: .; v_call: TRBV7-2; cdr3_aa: CASSLAELAGKETQYF; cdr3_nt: TGTGCCAGCAGCTTAGCCGAGCTAGCGGGAAAGGAGACCCAGTACTTC
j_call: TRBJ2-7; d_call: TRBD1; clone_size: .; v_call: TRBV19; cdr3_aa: CASSMQGQASSYEQYF; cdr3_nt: TGTGCCAGTAGTATGCAGGGACAGGCTAGCTCCTACGAGCAGTACTTC
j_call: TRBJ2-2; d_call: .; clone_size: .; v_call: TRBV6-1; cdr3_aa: CASSTWGPGELFF; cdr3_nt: TGTGCCAGCAGCACGTGGGGGCCCGGGGAGCTGTTTTTT
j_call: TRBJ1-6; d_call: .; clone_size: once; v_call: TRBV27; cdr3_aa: CASSPGQNNSPLHF; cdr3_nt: TGTGCCAGCAGTCCCGGACAGAATAATTCACCCCTCCACTTT
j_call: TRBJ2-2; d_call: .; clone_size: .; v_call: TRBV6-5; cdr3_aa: CASSVIGPGELFF; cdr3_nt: TGTGCCAGCAGTGTGATAGGGCCCGGGGAGCTGTTTTTT
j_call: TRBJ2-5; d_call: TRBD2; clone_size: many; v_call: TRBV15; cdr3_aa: CATSRERTSGKETQYF; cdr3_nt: TGTGCCACCAGCAGAGAAAGGACTAGCGGAAAAGAGACCCAGTACTTC
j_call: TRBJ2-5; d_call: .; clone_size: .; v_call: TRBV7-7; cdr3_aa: CASSSEGGGETQYF; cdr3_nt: TGTGCTAGCAGCTCAGAAGGGGGGGGAGAGACCCAGTACTTC
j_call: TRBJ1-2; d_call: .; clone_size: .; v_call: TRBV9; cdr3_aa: CASSVASSNYGYTF; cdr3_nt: TGTGCCAGCAGCGTAGCCAGTAGTAACTATGGCTACACCTTC
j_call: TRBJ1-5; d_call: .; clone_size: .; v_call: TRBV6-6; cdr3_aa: CASSFTQPGQPQHF; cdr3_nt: TGTGCCAGCAGTTTTACACAGCCCGGTCAGCCCCAGCATTTT
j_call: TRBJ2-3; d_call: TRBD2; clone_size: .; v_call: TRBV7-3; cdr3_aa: CASSQRAGLAGTDTQYF; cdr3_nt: TGTGCCAGCAGCCAAAGGGCGGGACTAGCGGGCACAGATACGCAGTATTTT
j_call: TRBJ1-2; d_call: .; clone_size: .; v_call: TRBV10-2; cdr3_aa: CASSESRGSDGYTF; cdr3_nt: TGCGCCAGCAGTGAGTCAAGGGGTAGCGATGGCTACACCTTC
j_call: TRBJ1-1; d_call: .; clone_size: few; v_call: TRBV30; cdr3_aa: CAWTPRVTEAFF; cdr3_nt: TGTGCCTGGACGCCTAGGGTTACTGAAGCTTTCTTT
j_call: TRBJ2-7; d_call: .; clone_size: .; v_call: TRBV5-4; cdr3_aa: CASSPDRVGPYEQYF; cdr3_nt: TGTGCCAGCAGTCCGGACAGAGTGGGTCCTTACGAGCAGTACTTC
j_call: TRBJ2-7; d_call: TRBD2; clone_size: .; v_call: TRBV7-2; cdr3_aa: CASSQTLAGGYEQYF; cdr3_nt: TGTGCCAGCAGCCAAACTCTAGCGGGAGGGTACGAGCAGTACTTC
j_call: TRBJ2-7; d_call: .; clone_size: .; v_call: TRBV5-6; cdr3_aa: CASSLVGDWYEQYF; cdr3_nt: TGTGCCAGCAGCTTGGTGGGAGATTGGTACGAGCAGTACTTC
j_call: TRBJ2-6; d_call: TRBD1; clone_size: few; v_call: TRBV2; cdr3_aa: CASSRDRGATGANVLTF; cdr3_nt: TGTGCCAGCAGTCGGGACAGGGGCGCCACTGGGGCCAACGTCCTGACTTTC
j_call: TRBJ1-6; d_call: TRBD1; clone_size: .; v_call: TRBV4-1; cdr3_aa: CASSQAGLGGTGGSPLHF; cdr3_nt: TGCGCCAGCAGCCAAGCTGGCCTCGGCGGGACAGGGGGTTCACCCCTCCACTTT
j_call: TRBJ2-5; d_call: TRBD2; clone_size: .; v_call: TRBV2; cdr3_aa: CASTAGGLGETQYF; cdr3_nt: TGTGCCAGCACGGCGGGGGGATTGGGAGAGACCCAGTACTTC
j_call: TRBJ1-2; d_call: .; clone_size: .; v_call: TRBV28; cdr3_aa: CASTPGRVYGYTF; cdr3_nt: TGTGCCAGCACCCCGGGGAGGGTCTATGGCTACACCTTC
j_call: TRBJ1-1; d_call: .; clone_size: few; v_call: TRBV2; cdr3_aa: CASSSLVGHTEAFF; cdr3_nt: TGTGCCAGCAGTTCCTTGGTGGGACACACTGAAGCTTTCTTT
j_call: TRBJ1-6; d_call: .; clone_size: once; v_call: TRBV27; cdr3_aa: CASSFPFNRVHNSPLHF; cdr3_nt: TGTGCCAGCAGTTTCCCCTTTAACAGGGTCCATAATTCACCCCTCCACTTT